This TCR beta chain was profiled in a study of cytomegalovirus exposure and HLA in healthy donors. PCR was performed using 60 Vbeta and 13 Jbeta primers. Profiled with immunoSEQ multiplex PCR; TCRdb holds only in-frame clones, not every one. The sample shows 50,000 to 70,000 clones, about four fifths of them seen only once. The CDR3 covers 13 residues. Germline V gives CDR1 SGHTA, CDR2 FQGNSA. V was pared by 5 bases and J by 2 bases, with 9 bases between. General observations from the study: Cytomegalovirus association was listed for approximately 160 TCR beta chains.

Remarks on this clone: Its antigen is as yet unknown. Other DNA sequences in the same sample also yield this CDR3.

Material: PBMCs. This TCR was recovered from a man aged 25 to 40 in good health and CMV-seropositive. This chain joins TRBV7-2 and TRBJ1-2, with D possibly being TRBD1 (6 bases). The CDR3 spells CASSLGQNYGYTF. In nucleotides, the CDR3 is TGTGCCAGCAGCCTAGGACAGAACTATGGCTACACCTTC.